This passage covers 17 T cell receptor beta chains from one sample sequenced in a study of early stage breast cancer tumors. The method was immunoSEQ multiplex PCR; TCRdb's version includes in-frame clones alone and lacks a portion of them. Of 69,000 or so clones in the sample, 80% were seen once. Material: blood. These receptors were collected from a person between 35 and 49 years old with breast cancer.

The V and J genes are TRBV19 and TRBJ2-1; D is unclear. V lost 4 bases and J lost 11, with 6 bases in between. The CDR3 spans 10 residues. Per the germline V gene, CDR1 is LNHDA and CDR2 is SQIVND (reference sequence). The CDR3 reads CASSSEKQFF. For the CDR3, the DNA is TGTGCCAGTAGTAGCGAGAAGCAGTTCTTC.

The CDR3 reads CASSVIQGIDGYTF. The CDR3 DNA sequence: TGTGCCAGCAGTGTCATACAGGGCATTGATGGCTACACCTTC. The rearrangement joins TRBV28 to TRBJ1-2; possible D gene TRBD1, 6 bases. CDR1 MDHEN and CDR2 SYDVKM come from the germline V gene. This CDR3 has 14 residues. Trimming took 5 bases from V and 6 from J, leaving 16 bases between them.

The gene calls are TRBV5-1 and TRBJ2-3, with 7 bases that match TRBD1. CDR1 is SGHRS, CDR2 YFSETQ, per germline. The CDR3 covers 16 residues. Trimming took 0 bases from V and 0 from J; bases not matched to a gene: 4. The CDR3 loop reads CASSLVGQSSTDTQYF. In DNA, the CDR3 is TGCGCCAGCAGCTTGGTGGGACAGTCAAGCACAGATACGCAGTATTTT. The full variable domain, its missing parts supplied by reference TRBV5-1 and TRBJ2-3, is KAGVTQTPRYLIKTRGQQVTLSCSPISGHRSVSWYQQTPGQGLQFLFEYFSETQRNKGNFPGRFSGRQFSNSRSEMNVSTLELGDSALYLCASSLVGQSSTDTQYFGPGTRLTVL.

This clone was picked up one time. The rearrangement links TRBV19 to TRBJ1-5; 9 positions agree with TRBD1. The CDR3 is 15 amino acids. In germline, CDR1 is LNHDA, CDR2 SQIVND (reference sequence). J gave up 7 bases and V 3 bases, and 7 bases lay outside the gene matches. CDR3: CASSMTDRGNQPQHF. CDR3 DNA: TGTGCCAGTAGTATGACGGACAGGGGAAACCAGCCCCAGCATTTT.

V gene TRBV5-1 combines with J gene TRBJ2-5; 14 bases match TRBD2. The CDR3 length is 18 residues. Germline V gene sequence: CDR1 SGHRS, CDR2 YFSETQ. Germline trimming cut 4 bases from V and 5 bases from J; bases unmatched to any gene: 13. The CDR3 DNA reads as TGCGCCAGCAGCCCCGGGACTAGCGGGAGAATATCGGAGGAGACCCAGTACTTC. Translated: CASSPGTSGRISEETQYF.

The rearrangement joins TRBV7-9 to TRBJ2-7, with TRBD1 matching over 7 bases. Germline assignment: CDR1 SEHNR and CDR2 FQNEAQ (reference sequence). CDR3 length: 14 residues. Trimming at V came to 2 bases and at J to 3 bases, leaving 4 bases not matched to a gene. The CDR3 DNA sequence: TGTGCCAGCAGCTTAATGGGACAGCTCTACGAGCAGTACTTC. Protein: CASSLMGQLYEQYF.

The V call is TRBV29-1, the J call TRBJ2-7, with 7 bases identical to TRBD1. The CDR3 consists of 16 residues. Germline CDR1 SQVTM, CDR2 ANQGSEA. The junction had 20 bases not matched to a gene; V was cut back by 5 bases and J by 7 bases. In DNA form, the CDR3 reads TGCAGCGTTCGGTTTCGGACAGGCGTCCTCTCCGGGGAGCAGTACTTC. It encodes CSVRFRTGVLSGEQYF.

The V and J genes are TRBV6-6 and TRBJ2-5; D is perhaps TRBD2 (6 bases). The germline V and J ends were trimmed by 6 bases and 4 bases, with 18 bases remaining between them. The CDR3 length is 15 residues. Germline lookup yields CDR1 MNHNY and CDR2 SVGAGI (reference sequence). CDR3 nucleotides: TGTGCCAGCAGGGGCTTAGGAGGGGTCAGAGAGACCCAGTACTTC. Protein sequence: CASRGLGGVRETQYF.

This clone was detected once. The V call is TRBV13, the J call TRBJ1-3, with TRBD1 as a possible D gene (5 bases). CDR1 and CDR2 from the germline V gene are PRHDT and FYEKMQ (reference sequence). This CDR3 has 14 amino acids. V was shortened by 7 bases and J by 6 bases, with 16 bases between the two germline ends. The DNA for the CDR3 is TGTGCCAGCACCCGGGGGAGCTCACAAAACACCATATATTTT. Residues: CASTRGSSQNTIYF.

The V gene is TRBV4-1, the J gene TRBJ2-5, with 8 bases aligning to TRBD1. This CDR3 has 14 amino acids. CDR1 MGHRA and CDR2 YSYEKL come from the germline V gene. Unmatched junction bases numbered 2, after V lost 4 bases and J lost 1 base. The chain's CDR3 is CASSPDRAQETQYF. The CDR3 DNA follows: TGCGCCAGCAGCCCGGACAGGGCCCAAGAGACCCAGTACTTC.

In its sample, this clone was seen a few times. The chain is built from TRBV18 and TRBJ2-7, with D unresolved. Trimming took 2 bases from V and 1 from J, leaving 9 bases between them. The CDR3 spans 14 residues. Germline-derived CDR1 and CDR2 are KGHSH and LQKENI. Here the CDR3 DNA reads TGTGCCAGCTCACCAGGGTTGAGTTCCTACGAGCAGTACTTC. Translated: CASSPGLSSYEQYF. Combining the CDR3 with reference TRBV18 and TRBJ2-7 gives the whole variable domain NAGVMQNPRHLVRRRGQEARLRCSPMKGHSHVYWYRQLPEEGLKFMVYLQKENIIDESGMPKERFSAEFPKEGPSILRIQQVVRGDSAAYFCASSPGLSSYEQYFGPGTRLTVT.

The CDR3 loop reads CASSPLEGYTGELFF. As DNA, the CDR3 is TGTGCCAGCAGTCCCTTAGAAGGGTATACCGGGGAGCTGTTTTTT. The chain combines TRBV6-5 with TRBJ2-2; D is ambiguous. In germline, CDR1 is MNHEY, CDR2 SVGAGI. V lost 5 bases and J 5 bases, leaving 15 bases between the germline ends. The length of the CDR3 is 15 residues.

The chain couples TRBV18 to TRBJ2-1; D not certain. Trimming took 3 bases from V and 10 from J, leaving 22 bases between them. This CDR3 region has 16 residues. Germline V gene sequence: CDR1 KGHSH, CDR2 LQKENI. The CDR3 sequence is CASSPAGPGEPREQFF. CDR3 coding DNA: TGTGCCAGCTCACCCGCTGGCCCCGGCGAGCCGAGGGAGCAGTTCTTC.

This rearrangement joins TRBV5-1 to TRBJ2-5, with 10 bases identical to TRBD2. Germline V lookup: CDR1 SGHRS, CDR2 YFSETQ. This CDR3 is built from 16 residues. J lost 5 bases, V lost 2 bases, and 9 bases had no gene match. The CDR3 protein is CASSFAVAGGSETQYF. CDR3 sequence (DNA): TGCGCCAGCAGCTTCGCTGTAGCGGGAGGATCGGAGACCCAGTACTTC.

This CDR3 is CASISAERSLQYF. DNA of the CDR3: TGTGCCAGCATCTCGGCCGAAAGGTCCCTACAGTACTTC. This chain joins TRBV2 and TRBJ2-4, with no clear D. Germline CDR1 is SNHLY and CDR2 is FYNNEI. The ends were cut back, 7 bases at V and 13 bases at J, with 20 bases in the middle. The CDR3 is made up of 13 amino acids. The variable domain in full, with the rest retrieved from reference TRBV2 and TRBJ2-4, is EPEVTQTPSHQVTQMGQEVILRCVPISNHLYFYWYRQILGQKVEFLVSFYNNEISEKSEIFDDQFSVERPDGSNFTLKIRSTKLEDSAMYFCASISAERSLQYFGAGTRLSVL.

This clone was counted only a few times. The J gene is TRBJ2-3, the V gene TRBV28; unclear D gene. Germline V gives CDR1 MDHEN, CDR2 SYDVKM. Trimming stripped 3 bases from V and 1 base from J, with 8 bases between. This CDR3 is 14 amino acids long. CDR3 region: CASSFQAGTDTQYF. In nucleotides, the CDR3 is TGTGCCAGCAGTTTTCAGGCTGGCACAGATACGCAGTATTTT. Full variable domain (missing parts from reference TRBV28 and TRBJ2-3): DVKVTQSSRYLVKRTGEKVFLECVQDMDHENMFWYRQDPGLGLRLIYFSYDVKMKEKGDIPEGYSVSREKKERFSLILESASTNQTSMYLCASSFQAGTDTQYFGPGTRLTVL.

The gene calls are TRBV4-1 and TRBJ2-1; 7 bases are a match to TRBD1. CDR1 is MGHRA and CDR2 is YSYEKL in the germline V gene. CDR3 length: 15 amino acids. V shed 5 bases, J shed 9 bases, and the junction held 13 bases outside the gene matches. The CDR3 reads CASSFTGVSGSEQFF. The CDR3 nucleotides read TGCGCCAGCAGCTTTACAGGGGTTAGTGGGTCTGAGCAGTTCTTC.